Presented here are 16 T cell receptor beta chains from one specimen sequenced in a study of blood T cell repertoires in COVID-19. Data came from immunoSEQ multiplex PCR; TCRdb stores just in-frame clones and leaves some out. The sample carries about 290,000 clones, just under 85% recorded once. Sequencing used peripheral blood. These receptors came from a woman in her fifties or sixties with active or convalescent COVID-19.

This chain links TRBV11-2 with TRBJ1-2; no clear D. V lost 4 bases to trimming and J lost 5 bases, with 14 bases between them. The CDR3 covers 14 residues. CDR1 and CDR2 from the germline V gene are SGHAT and FQNNGV. CDR3 in DNA: TGTGCCAGCAGCTCACATGACAAGCATTATGGCTACACCTTC. It translates to CASSSHDKHYGYTF.

V usage is TRBV18 and J usage is TRBJ1-1; 8 bases align to TRBD1. The CDR3 has 15 residues. Germline CDR1 and CDR2: KGHSH and LQKENI. V gave up 0 bases and J gave up 4 bases; unmatched junction bases: 4. DNA of the CDR3: TGTGCCAGCTCACCACCGACAGGGGACGGCACTGAAGCTTTCTTT. Translating it yields CASSPPTGDGTEAFF.

This rearrangement joins TRBV9 to TRBJ2-1; D gene ambiguous. The CDR3 has 12 amino acids. Germline V gives CDR1 SGDLS, CDR2 YYNGEE. Trimming shortened V by 3 bases and J by 9 bases, and 10 bases separated the two germline ends. The CDR3 coding sequence is TGTGCCAGCAGCGGTCGAACGAGTGAGCAGTTCTTC. Its protein is CASSGRTSEQFF.

This chain links TRBV5-1 with TRBJ2-2, with unresolved D. The CDR3 sequence is 15 residues long. Deletions cut 5 bases from V and 4 bases from J, with 15 bases between. Germline CDR1 SGHRS, CDR2 YFSETQ. CDR3 sequence: CASSPIQTATGELFF. Here the CDR3 DNA reads TGCGCCAGCAGTCCTATCCAGACTGCCACCGGGGAGCTGTTTTTT.

This rearrangement joins TRBV9 to TRBJ2-5; maybe TRBD1 (6 bases). CDR1 is SGDLS, CDR2 YYNGEE, per germline. The CDR3 runs to 16 residues. Trimming pared 4 bases from V and 4 bases from J, leaving 20 bases between. CDR3 residues: CASSPSGTGMGETQYF. CDR3 bases: TGTGCCAGCAGCCCTTCGGGCACAGGGATGGGAGAGACCCAGTACTTC.

This chain uses TRBV5-1 with TRBJ1-1; a weak D match, TRBD1 (6 bases). Between the trimmed V and J ends, which lost 0 bases and 4 bases, there was a span of 13 bases. Germline CDR1 is SGHRS and CDR2 is YFSETQ. This CDR3 region has 15 residues. The CDR3 is CASSLGPQGTTEAFF. The CDR3 DNA reads TGCGCCAGCAGCTTGGGTCCTCAGGGGACCACTGAAGCTTTCTTT.

This clone was observed once. CDR3 DNA sequence: TGTGCTAGTGGTTTGGTAAGGCGACAGGCGGGTTATGGCTACACCTTC. It specifies CASGLVRRQAGYGYTF. The gene calls are TRBV12-5 and TRBJ1-2; perhaps TRBD1 as D (6 bases). CDR3 length equals 16 residues. With 0 bases removed from V and 5 bases from J, the gap between germline ends came to 16 bases. Germline V gives CDR1 LGHNT, CDR2 FRNRAP.

Only one count was recorded for this clone. The V and J genes are TRBV9 and TRBJ1-5; TRBD1 might be the D (5 bases). This CDR3 region has 14 residues. Germline-derived CDR1 and CDR2 are SGDLS and YYNGEE. The V gene lost 4 bases and the J gene lost 4 bases, with 12 bases spanning the gap. CDR3 protein: CASSPGIQNQPQHF. In DNA form, the CDR3 reads TGTGCCAGCAGCCCAGGGATCCAAAATCAGCCCCAGCATTTT.

V usage is TRBV5-8 and J usage is TRBJ1-2; possibly TRBD1 for D (6 bases). The V end lost 5 bases, the J end lost 8 bases, and 22 bases lay between the germline ends. CDR1 and CDR2 (germline): SGHTS, YDEGEE. The CDR3 runs to 15 residues. The CDR3 here is CASSWNQGLGGGYTF. The CDR3 DNA follows: TGTGCCAGCAGTTGGAACCAGGGGCTTGGAGGAGGCTACACCTTC.

The V call is TRBV27, the J call TRBJ2-3, with a tentative D call TRBD1 (5 bases). Germline lookup yields CDR1 MNHEY and CDR2 SMNVEV (reference sequence). The CDR3 is 15 amino acids. Deletions cut 8 bases from V and 3 bases from J, with 18 bases between. The CDR3 DNA sequence: TGTGCCAGCTCCCGACGGCAGGGATTTACAGATACGCAGTATTTT. This encodes CASSRRQGFTDTQYF.

The rearrangement uses TRBV5-6 and TRBJ2-1; 11 nucleotides match TRBD2. Trimming removed 4 bases from V and 2 bases from J; junction bases left unmatched: 5. Germline V gives CDR1 SGHDT, CDR2 YYEEEE. This CDR3 region has 16 residues. CDR3 in DNA: TGTGCCAGCAGCACGGGACTAGCGGCCACCTACAATGAGCAGTTCTTC. Translation: CASSTGLAATYNEQFF.

The chain has TRBV27 and TRBJ1-1, with TRBD1 identical over 8 bases. With V trimmed by 7 bases and J by 1 base, 17 bases remained unmatched. Per germline, CDR1 MNHEY and CDR2 SMNVEV (reference sequence). This CDR3 is 18 amino acids long. CDR3 nucleotides: TGTGCCAGCACCCTTCGAATACCTGGTCAGGGGGCGAACACTGAAGCTTTCTTT. Translating gives CASTLRIPGQGANTEAFF.

This chain links TRBV28 with TRBJ2-1; TRBD1 might be the D (8 bases). Germline V gene lookup returns CDR1 MDHEN and CDR2 SYDVKM. There are 15 residues in the CDR3. V lost 2 bases and J lost 4, with 12 bases in between. The CDR3 DNA reads as TGTGCCAGCAGTTTAGCACAGGGGGGGTACAATGAGCAGTTCTTC. Its protein is CASSLAQGGYNEQFF.

J is TRBJ1-1 and V is TRBV9; D is unclear. Germline CDR1 and CDR2: SGDLS and YYNGEE. V shed 4 bases and J shed 3 bases, with 16 bases lying between them. CDR3 length equals 15 residues. The CDR3 DNA reads TGTGCCAGCAGCCCGCTAAGCGGGGTTGACACTGAAGCTTTCTTT. The encoded protein is CASSPLSGVDTEAFF.

This chain connects TRBV5-1 to TRBJ2-5, with 9 bases lining up with TRBD2. The CDR3 sequence is 16 residues long. V lost 1 base and J lost 4; bases outside the gene matches: 8. CDR1 is SGHRS and CDR2 is YFSETQ in the germline V gene. The CDR3 protein is CASSLRVSGSGETQYF. The CDR3 DNA sequence: TGCGCCAGCAGCTTGCGCGTTAGCGGGAGCGGAGAGACCCAGTACTTC. The full variable domain, its missing parts supplied by reference TRBV5-1 and TRBJ2-5, is KAGVTQTPRYLIKTRGQQVTLSCSPISGHRSVSWYQQTPGQGLQFLFEYFSETQRNKGNFPGRFSGRQFSNSRSEMNVSTLELGDSALYLCASSLRVSGSGETQYFGPGTRLLVL.

This clone was seen at least ten times. The chain joins TRBV5-4 to TRBJ2-1; 9 nucleotides agree with TRBD1. Germline loops: CDR1 SGHNT, CDR2 YYREEE (reference sequence). Trimming cost V 5 bases and J 3 bases; bases outside gene matches: 6. The CDR3 length is 15 residues. The CDR3 reads CASSPPGQGYNEQFF. The DNA for the CDR3 is TGTGCCAGCAGTCCCCCGGGACAGGGCTACAATGAGCAGTTCTTC.